The 22 T cell receptor beta chains reported below all come from one sample, sequenced in a study of graft-versus-host responses after intestinal transplantation. The repertoire was sequenced with immunoSEQ multiplex PCR; TCRdb's copy has only in-frame clones and lacks some. The data contain 40,000 or so clones, roughly nine tenths of them singletons. The sequencing here drew on PBMCs, taken 260 to 270 days after transplant. The receptors come from a human patient who received an intestinal transplant, so some T cells may come from the graft donor.

The chain carries TRBV7-2 and TRBJ2-1; tentatively, D is TRBD1 (6 bases). Germline V gene data show CDR1 as SGHTA and CDR2 as FQGNSA. Trimming took 5 bases from V and 8 from J, leaving 22 bases between them. The CDR3 length is 16 residues. The CDR3 spells CASSPLRDNFVDEQFF. The CDR3 DNA reads TGTGCCAGCAGCCCACTCCGGGACAACTTCGTGGATGAGCAGTTCTTC.

V and J are TRBV4-1 and TRBJ1-4; D not resolved. Trimming stripped 3 bases from V and 10 bases from J, with 12 bases between. There are 13 residues in the CDR3. Germline V gene lookup returns CDR1 MGHRA and CDR2 YSYEKL. The CDR3 loop is CASSQVARTKLFF. The CDR3 nucleotides are TGCGCCAGCAGCCAGGTCGCGCGGACAAAACTGTTTTTT.

This chain connects TRBV6-1 to TRBJ2-3, with 9 bases matching TRBD2. In germline, CDR1 is MNHNS, CDR2 SASEGT. The V segment lost 6 bases and the J segment 5 bases; nucleotides outside the gene matches: 3. CDR3 length: 13 residues. The DNA of the CDR3 is TGTGCCAGCAGCCCGCGGGGGGGAGATACGCAGTATTTT. The encoded protein is CASSPRGGDTQYF.

In its sample, this clone was seen once. The V call is TRBV7-8, the J call TRBJ2-3; TRBD2 might be the D (5 bases). The CDR3 consists of 12 residues. Trimming removed 7 bases at V and 1 base at J, with 6 bases between. Germline V gene sequence: CDR1 SGHVS, CDR2 FQNEAQ. The CDR3 DNA follows: TGTGCCAGCACCGGGGGCACAGATACGCAGTATTTT. It specifies CASTGGTDTQYF.

This clone showed up just once. V usage is TRBV19 and J usage is TRBJ2-7, with TRBD2 matching over 13 bases. CDR1 and CDR2 (germline): LNHDA, SQIVND (reference sequence). Trimming removed 3 bases from V and 6 bases from J; junction bases left unmatched: 11. CDR3 length: 17 residues. Written as DNA, the CDR3 is TGTGCCAGTAGTATTCTTGGACTAGCGGGGGTGGTTGGCGAGCAGTACTTC. Translation gives CASSILGLAGVVGEQYF.

The V gene is TRBV19, the J gene TRBJ2-3, with 10 bases fitting TRBD2. The CDR3 covers 15 residues. With V trimmed by 3 bases and J by 4 bases, 4 bases remained unmatched. CDR1 and CDR2 (germline): LNHDA, SQIVND (reference sequence). CDR3 sequence reads: CASSIWLAGADTQYF. In nucleotides, the CDR3 is TGTGCCAGTAGTATCTGGCTAGCGGGGGCAGATACGCAGTATTTT.

Concerning this clone itself: A junction end diverges from the germline sequence, so it may reflect a read error. The chain has TRBV4-1 and TRBJ2-2; a possible D gene is TRBD2 (5 bases). This CDR3 has 14 amino acids. In germline, CDR1 is MGHRA, CDR2 YSYEKL. The CDR3 nucleotides are TGTGCCAGCAGCCAAGCGGTGGAACCCGGGGAGCTGTTTTTT. Amino acid sequence: CASSQAVEPGELFF.

The rearrangement links TRBV9 to TRBJ2-2; TRBD1 matches at 10 bases. CDR1 is SGDLS, CDR2 YYNGEE, per germline. Trimming removed 3 bases from V and 6 bases from J; junction bases left unmatched: 11. This CDR3 spans 17 amino acids. The CDR3 DNA reads TGTGCCAGCAGCGCGGATACCGGGACAGGGGTGCCCGGGGAGCTGTTTTTT. Its protein is CASSADTGTGVPGELFF.

V usage is TRBV27 and J usage is TRBJ2-2; D could derive from TRBD1 or TRBD2 (5 bases each). Germline loops: CDR1 MNHEY, CDR2 SMNVEV (reference sequence). The CDR3 has 15 amino acids. Trimming removed 6 bases at V and 2 bases at J, with 13 bases between. This CDR3 is CASRMAGANTGELFF. DNA of the CDR3: TGTGCCAGCAGGATGGCCGGGGCAAACACCGGGGAGCTGTTTTTT.

This sequence joins TRBV4-1 and TRBJ1-1; D not certain. CDR1 MGHRA and CDR2 YSYEKL come from the germline V gene. The CDR3 loop spans 15 amino acids. V lost 1 base and J 0 bases, leaving 9 bases between the germline ends. The CDR3 DNA reads TGCGCCAGCAGCCAAGGCAGAGGCATGAACACTGAAGCTTTCTTT. Encoded protein: CASSQGRGMNTEAFF.

V gene TRBV5-1 combines with J gene TRBJ1-1; D may be TRBD1 (5 bases). This CDR3 has 16 amino acids. Germline-derived CDR1 and CDR2 are SGHRS and YFSETQ. The germline V and J ends were trimmed by 0 bases and 1 base, with 13 bases remaining between them. CDR3 amino acids: CASSLGKGSWNTEAFF. The CDR3 coding sequence is TGCGCCAGCAGCTTGGGGAAGGGGAGTTGGAACACTGAAGCTTTCTTT.

The V gene is TRBV6-6, the J gene TRBJ1-4; 9 bases agree with TRBD1. V lost 3 bases to trimming and J lost 7 bases; unmatched junction nucleotides: 6. Germline loops: CDR1 MNHNY, CDR2 SVGAGI (reference sequence). This CDR3 region has 15 residues. The CDR3 spells CASSYSGQGGEKLFF. CDR3 DNA: TGTGCCAGCAGTTATTCGGGACAGGGTGGTGAAAAACTGTTTTTT.

The J gene is TRBJ1-4, the V gene TRBV5-5; no clear D gene. Per germline, CDR1 SGHKS and CDR2 YYEKEE (reference sequence). CDR3 length equals 14 residues. Trimming pared 2 bases from V and 4 bases from J, leaving 9 bases between. The CDR3: CASSFEVHNEKLFF. CDR3 DNA: TGTGCCAGCAGCTTCGAGGTCCATAATGAAAAACTGTTTTTT.

The chain combines TRBV5-6 with TRBJ1-3; D gene unclear. Germline V gives CDR1 SGHDT, CDR2 YYEEEE. V was trimmed by 5 bases and J by 3 bases, leaving 15 bases between them. The CDR3 length is 15 residues. CDR3 sequence reads: CASRSDGDYGNTIYF. In nucleotides, the CDR3 is TGTGCCAGCAGGTCGGACGGAGACTATGGAAACACCATATATTTT.

This clone was counted only a few times. The chain recombines TRBV9 with TRBJ2-3, with D possibly being TRBD2 (5 bases). The ends were cut back, 5 bases at V and 3 bases at J, with 7 bases in the middle. The germline CDR1 and CDR2 sequences are SGDLS and YYNGEE. CDR3 size: 12 residues. CDR3 in DNA: TGTGCCAGCAGGGGAGAGACAGATACGCAGTATTTT. It encodes CASRGETDTQYF.

The chain has TRBV5-4 and TRBJ2-5, with D hard to call. This CDR3 has 14 amino acids. Germline assignment: CDR1 SGHNT and CDR2 YYREEE (reference sequence). Trimming shortened V by 4 bases and J by 5 bases, and 15 bases separated the two germline ends. The CDR3 spells CASSAETKGETQYF. DNA for the CDR3: TGTGCCAGCAGCGCCGAGACAAAAGGGGAGACCCAGTACTTC.

V and J are TRBV6-1 and TRBJ2-1; weak D call: TRBD2 (7 bases). The germline V gene has CDR1 MNHNS and CDR2 SASEGT. V was pared by 9 bases and J by 8 bases, with 23 bases between. CDR3 length: 15 amino acids. This chain's CDR3 is CASLNGGGPGDEQFF. CDR3 bases: TGTGCCAGTCTTAATGGGGGGGGGCCGGGAGATGAGCAGTTCTTC.

This clone was counted once. The chain employs TRBV19 and TRBJ2-6; possible D gene TRBD1, 6 bases. This CDR3 comprises 15 residues. V was cut by 6 bases and J by 8 bases, with 17 bases left in between. Germline-derived CDR1 and CDR2 are LNHDA and SQIVND (reference sequence). In DNA, the CDR3 is TGTGCCAGTAGCCCTAAAAGACAGGTTTCCAACGTCCTGACTTTC. Its translation: CASSPKRQVSNVLTF.

The rearrangement joins TRBV9 to TRBJ1-3, with a weak D call TRBD1 (5 bases). The germline CDR1 and CDR2 sequences are SGDLS and YYNGEE. V was cut by 0 bases and J by 1 base, with 8 bases left in between. The CDR3 is 15 amino acids. The CDR3 bases are TGTGCCAGCAGCGTAGATGGGGGATCTGGAAACACCATATATTTT. The encoded protein is CASSVDGGSGNTIYF. The complete variable domain, with remaining parts taken from reference TRBV9 and TRBJ1-3, reads DSGVTQTPKHLITATGQRVTLRCSPRSGDLSVYWYQQSLDQGLQFLIQYYNGEERAKGNILERFSAQQFPDLHSELNLSSLELGDSALYFCASSVDGGSGNTIYFGEGSWLTVV.

This chain connects TRBV7-3 to TRBJ1-5, with no clear D. V lost 10 bases and J 6 bases, leaving 25 bases between the germline ends. The CDR3 runs to 16 residues. Germline values: CDR1 SGHTA, CDR2 FQGTGA. This CDR3 is CATYQSRLPASQPQHF. The CDR3 DNA reads TGTGCCACCTATCAATCCAGGCTCCCGGCAAGTCAGCCCCAGCATTTT.

This clone was counted once. V is TRBV7-2 and J is TRBJ1-1; no reliable D call. The CDR3 loop spans 13 amino acids. The germline V gene encodes CDR1 SGHTA and CDR2 FQGNSA. Trimming pared 6 bases from V and 1 base from J, leaving 9 bases between. CDR3 nucleotide sequence: TGTGCCAGCAGTACCACAGAGAACACTGAAGCTTTCTTT. Its translation is CASSTTENTEAFF.

The rearrangement uses TRBV18 and TRBJ2-1; tentative D call: TRBD1 (5 bases). Trimming took 6 bases from V and 0 from J, leaving 12 bases between them. This CDR3 contains 15 residues. Germline V gene lookup returns CDR1 KGHSH and CDR2 LQKENI. The CDR3 spells CASSETGFSYNEQFF. The CDR3 DNA sequence: TGTGCCAGCTCGGAAACAGGTTTCTCCTACAATGAGCAGTTCTTC.